Shown below are 13 T cell receptor beta chains from a single sample sequenced in a study of T cells after yellow fever vaccination. In TCRdb, the 5' RACE reads were re-called with MiXCR into one record per CDR3 protein. The data hold 25,000 to 30,000 distinct CDR3 sequences, with over 4.5% observed a single time. The source was CD8+ T cells sorted from PBMCs, collected 10 days after the yellow fever booster vaccination. The receptor source for this set is a man younger than 40 who received the YFV17D yellow fever vaccine.

Many counts were recorded for this clonotype. The V call is TRBV20-1, the J call TRBJ2-7; maybe TRBD2 (5 bases). CDR3 length equals 13 residues. V was trimmed by 6 bases and J by 4 bases, leaving 16 bases between them. Per the germline V gene, CDR1 is DFQATT and CDR2 is SNEGSKA (reference sequence). CDR3 sequence: CSAKGLGGYEQYF. CDR3 DNA sequence: TGCAGTGCCAAAGGACTGGGTGGTTACGAGCAGTACTTC.

This clonotype was observed many times. J is TRBJ2-1 and V is TRBV15; TRBD2 aligns across 13 bases. The CDR3 sequence is 19 residues long. Germline CDR1 reads LNHNV; CDR2 reads YYDKDF (reference sequence). Trimming removed 3 bases from V and 9 bases from J; junction bases left unmatched: 17. The CDR3: CATSSIVVRGLAGEVEQFF. For the CDR3, the DNA is TGTGCCACCAGCAGCATCGTGGTTCGTGGACTAGCGGGAGAGGTTGAGCAGTTCTTC.

This clonotype was observed at least ten times. The V gene is TRBV24-1, the J gene TRBJ2-1; no clear D. V dropped 3 bases and J dropped 10 bases, with 12 bases sitting between them. The CDR3 contains 13 residues. The germline V gene has CDR1 KGHDR and CDR2 SFDVKD. The CDR3 region has the DNA TGTGCCACCAGTGATACCGTGAATCAGGAGCAGTTCTTC. This sequence encodes CATSDTVNQEQFF.

This clonotype has at least ten counts. V is TRBV7-2 and J is TRBJ1-5; D ambiguous. The V gene's germline CDR1 is SGHTA and CDR2 FQGNSA. The CDR3 contains 12 residues. V was clipped by 5 bases and J by 5 bases, with 7 bases between them. The DNA of the CDR3 is TGTGCCAGCAGCGCAGAGTATCAGCCCCAGCATTTT. Its translation is CASSAEYQPQHF.

This clonotype was detected many times. The chain combines TRBV7-9 with TRBJ2-3; 10 positions match TRBD2. CDR3 length: 15 amino acids. Trimming at V came to 1 base and at J to 5 bases, leaving 3 bases not matched to a gene. The V gene's germline CDR1 is SEHNR and CDR2 FQNEAQ (reference sequence). This CDR3 reads CASSLVLAGVDTQYF. CDR3 in DNA: TGTGCCAGCAGCTTAGTCCTAGCGGGAGTAGATACGCAGTATTTT.

This clonotype was observed at least ten times. This chain connects TRBV6-1 to TRBJ2-3; no clear D gene. Germline V gene sequence: CDR1 MNHNS, CDR2 SASEGT. V was cut by 2 bases and J by 2 bases, with 8 bases left in between. The CDR3 is 14 amino acids. CDR3 bases: TGTGCCAGCAGTGAAACCATCGACACAGATACGCAGTATTTT. Protein sequence: CASSETIDTDTQYF.

This clonotype was recorded at least ten times. The gene calls are TRBV14 and TRBJ2-3; 11 bases map to TRBD2. The CDR3 totals 16 residues. Germline lookup yields CDR1 SGHDN and CDR2 FVKESK. Trimming at V came to 1 base and at J to 4 bases, leaving 4 bases not matched to a gene. This CDR3 reads CASSQGLAGYSDTQYF. The CDR3 DNA reads as TGTGCCAGCAGCCAAGGACTAGCGGGATATTCAGATACGCAGTATTTT.

This clonotype was picked up many times. This rearrangement joins TRBV4-3 to TRBJ2-5; 13 bases match TRBD2. In germline, CDR1 is LGHNA, CDR2 YSLEER. V was clipped by 4 bases and J by 5 bases; unmatched bases: 10. The CDR3 is made up of 17 amino acids. The CDR3 spells CASSRHTGLAGVETQYF. In DNA, the CDR3 is TGCGCCAGCAGCCGACATACCGGACTAGCGGGAGTTGAGACCCAGTACTTC.

In its sample, this clonotype was seen many times. CDR3 sequence: CAISGPGAWETQYF. The CDR3 DNA sequence: TGTGCCATCAGTGGTCCAGGGGCTTGGGAGACCCAGTACTTC. This chain links TRBV10-3 with TRBJ2-5, with D perhaps matching TRBD1 (6 bases). Trimming stripped 4 bases from V and 5 bases from J, with 14 bases between. There are 14 residues in the CDR3. Per germline, CDR1 ENHRY and CDR2 SYGVKD.

This clonotype was observed at least ten times. This rearrangement joins TRBV4-2 to TRBJ2-3; TRBD1 matches 9 bases. The V and J ends lost 0 bases and 7 bases, in that order; junction bases with no gene match: 8. This CDR3 region has 16 residues. Germline V gene lookup returns CDR1 LGHNA and CDR2 YNFKEQ. In DNA, the CDR3 is TGTGCCAGCAGCCAAGAAGTTAGGACAGGGGATTATACGCAGTATTTT. As protein: CASSQEVRTGDYTQYF.

This clonotype was observed many times. This sequence joins TRBV7-9 and TRBJ2-5, with D maybe TRBD2 (6 bases). This CDR3 has 15 amino acids. CDR1 SEHNR and CDR2 FQNEAQ come from the germline V gene (reference sequence). The germline V and J ends were trimmed by 1 base and 2 bases, with 11 bases remaining between them. CDR3 region: CASSLVGGSQETQYF. For the CDR3, the DNA is TGTGCCAGCAGCTTAGTTGGAGGGAGTCAAGAGACCCAGTACTTC.

This clonotype appeared many times. This chain uses TRBV12-3 or TRBV12-4 with TRBJ2-3; TRBD2 agrees at 7 bases. The J segment lost 7 bases and the V segment lost 6 bases, leaving 1 base of the junction unmatched. The CDR3 spans 11 residues. Here the CDR3 DNA reads TGTGCCAGCAGGCGGGAGCATACGCAGTATTTT. This codes for CASRREHTQYF.

This clonotype was counted at least ten times. The gene calls are TRBV20-1 and TRBJ2-1, with 10 bases that match TRBD2. V trimming: 3 bases; J trimming: 2 bases; junction bases outside the gene matches: 1. Germline V lookup: CDR1 DFQATT, CDR2 SNEGSKA (reference sequence). CDR3 size: 14 residues. The CDR3 nucleotides read TGCAGTGCTAGTACTAGCGGGACCTACAATGAGCAGTTCTTC. Amino acid sequence: CSASTSGTYNEQFF.